This paragraph covers one TCR beta chain sequence. In the authors' methods: For nucleated cells, counts were estimated from reference gene primer amplification. The repertoire was sequenced with immunoSEQ multiplex PCR; TCRdb's copy has only in-frame clones and lacks some. V, J and clone size were drawn from that table, and D and trimming were deduced from the DNA. This sample has some 200,000 clones, with about nine tenths found just once. These data belong to a study of blood T cell repertoires in COVID-19. Study context: The United States, Italy and Spain were the sources of the acute and convalescent COVID-19 samples. PBMCs, B-cell-depleted T cells, or T cells provided the cDNA or gDNA that made up the material.

Deletions cut 4 bases from V and 5 bases from J, with 12 bases between. The V gene's germline CDR1 is SGHNT and CDR2 YYREEE (reference sequence). The CDR3 loop spans 13 amino acids. The sample comprised peripheral blood. The gene calls are TRBV5-4 and TRBJ2-5; possible D gene TRBD2, 5 bases. This receptor was taken from a man older than 75 with acute or convalescent COVID-19. The chain's CDR3 is CASSTRVLETQYF. CDR3 nucleotides: TGTGCCAGCAGCACTAGGGTACTCGAGACCCAGTACTTC.